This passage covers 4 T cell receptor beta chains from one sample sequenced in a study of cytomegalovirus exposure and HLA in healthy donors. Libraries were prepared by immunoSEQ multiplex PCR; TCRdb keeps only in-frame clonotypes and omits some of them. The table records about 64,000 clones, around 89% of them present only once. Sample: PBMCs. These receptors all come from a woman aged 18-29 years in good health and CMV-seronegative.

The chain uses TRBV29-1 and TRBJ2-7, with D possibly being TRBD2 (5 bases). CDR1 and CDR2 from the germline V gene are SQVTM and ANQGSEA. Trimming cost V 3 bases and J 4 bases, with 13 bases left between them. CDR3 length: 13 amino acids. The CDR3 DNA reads TGCAGCGTTGAGGATCCTAGCAATTACGAGCAGTACTTC. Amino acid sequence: CSVEDPSNYEQYF.

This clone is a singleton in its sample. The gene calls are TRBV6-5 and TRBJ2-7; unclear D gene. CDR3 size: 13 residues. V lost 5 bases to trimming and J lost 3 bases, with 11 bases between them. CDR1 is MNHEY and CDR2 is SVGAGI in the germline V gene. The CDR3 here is CASSAAGYYEQYF. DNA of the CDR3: TGTGCCAGCAGTGCAGCAGGTTACTACGAGCAGTACTTC.

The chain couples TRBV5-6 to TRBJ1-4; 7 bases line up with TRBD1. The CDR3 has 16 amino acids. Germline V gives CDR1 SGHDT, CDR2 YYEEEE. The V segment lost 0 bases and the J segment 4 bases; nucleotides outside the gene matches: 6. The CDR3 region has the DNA TGTGCCAGCAGCTTGGCCGTTCAGGGGGATAATGAAAAACTGTTTTTT. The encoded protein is CASSLAVQGDNEKLFF. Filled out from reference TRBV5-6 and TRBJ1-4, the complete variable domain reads DAGVTQSPTHLIKTRGQQVTLRCSPKSGHDTVSWYQQALGQGPQFIFQYYEEEERQRGNFPDRFSGHQFPNYSSELNVNALLLGDSALYLCASSLAVQGDNEKLFFGSGTQLSVL.

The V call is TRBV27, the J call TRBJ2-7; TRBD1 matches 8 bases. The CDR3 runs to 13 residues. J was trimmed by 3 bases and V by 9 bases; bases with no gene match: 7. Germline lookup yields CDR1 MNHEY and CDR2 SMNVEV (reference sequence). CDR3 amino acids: CASRTGWHYEQYF. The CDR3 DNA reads TGTGCCAGTCGGACAGGGTGGCACTACGAGCAGTACTTC.